A single sample is the source of the 30 T cell receptor beta chains below, sequenced in a study of PD-1 blockade in classical Hodgkin lymphoma. Stated time point: cycle 4 day 1 (C4D1), after five to seven weeks of nivolumab. Relapses following autologous stem cell transplantation were seen in all patients, with brentuximab vedotin exposure varying. Magnetic negative selection was used to purify CD4+ T cells from thawed PBMCs. Sequencing was performed with immunoSEQ multiplex PCR; in TCRdb, only in-frame clones are kept and a portion is missing. Of 31,000 or so clones listed, around 80% are singletons. Sequencing used CD4+ T cells from blood, obtained before the fourth cycle of nivolumab. The receptors shown here come from a human donor with classical Hodgkin lymphoma.

The chain uses TRBV4-1 and TRBJ1-5, with a tentative D call TRBD1 (5 bases). V dropped 1 base and J dropped 0 bases, with 13 bases sitting between them. The CDR3 extends over 17 amino acids. Germline lookup yields CDR1 MGHRA and CDR2 YSYEKL. The CDR3 sequence is CASSQGIGHYSNQPQHF. CDR3 DNA: TGCGCCAGCAGCCAAGGAATCGGACACTATAGCAATCAGCCCCAGCATTTT.

The chain has TRBV14 and TRBJ1-1, with TRBD1 as a possible D gene (5 bases). The CDR3 is 15 residues long. CDR1 and CDR2 (germline): SGHDN, FVKESK. V was trimmed by 4 bases and J by 5 bases, leaving 17 bases between them. CDR3 nucleotide sequence: TGTGCCAGCAGCCCTCTGGGGGGGGAGTGGACTGAAGCTTTCTTT. Translated, it gives CASSPLGGEWTEAFF.

This sequence joins TRBV4-3 and TRBJ1-3, with D possibly being TRBD1 (5 bases). Trimming stripped 0 bases from V and 2 bases from J, with 11 bases between. The CDR3 contains 16 residues. Germline V gives CDR1 LGHNA, CDR2 YSLEER. The CDR3 DNA reads TGCGCCAGCAGCCAAGACCCCAGGGAAGCTGGAAACACCATATATTTT. This gives the protein CASSQDPREAGNTIYF.

The chain combines TRBV19 with TRBJ2-3, with D maybe TRBD2 (5 bases). This CDR3 spans 15 amino acids. CDR1 is LNHDA and CDR2 is SQIVND in the germline V gene (reference sequence). Trimming removed 2 bases at V and 1 base at J, with 10 bases between. CDR3 DNA sequence: TGTGCCAGTAGTATATCAAGCGGACGCACAGATACGCAGTATTTT. It codes for CASSISSGRTDTQYF.

In its sample, this clone was seen a few times. The chain uses TRBV27 and TRBJ1-2; D gene ambiguous. Trimming took off 6 bases at V and 5 bases at J, with 13 bases between the two ends. This CDR3 comprises 13 residues. Per the germline V gene, CDR1 is MNHEY and CDR2 is SMNVEV (reference sequence). Written as DNA, the CDR3 is TGTGCCAGCAGCCTTGGAGGTATATATGGCTACACCTTC. This gives the protein CASSLGGIYGYTF.

V is TRBV4-3 and J is TRBJ2-3; 7 bases agree with TRBD1. The J segment lost 4 bases and the V segment lost 6 bases, leaving 10 bases of the junction unmatched. The germline gives CDR1 LGHNA, CDR2 YSLEER. The CDR3 is 15 residues long. The CDR3 here is CASSRNLQGADTQYF. The DNA of the CDR3 is TGCGCCAGCAGTCGGAATCTCCAGGGGGCAGATACGCAGTATTTT.

The chain has TRBV7-2 and TRBJ2-7; D possibly uses TRBD1 or TRBD2 (6 bases each). CDR1 is SGHTA, CDR2 FQGNSA, per germline. The germline V and J ends were trimmed by 5 bases and 2 bases, with 13 bases remaining between them. CDR3 length: 14 residues. CDR3 loop: CASSRMGGPYEQYF. The CDR3 DNA sequence: TGTGCCAGCAGCCGAATGGGGGGCCCCTACGAGCAGTACTTC.

The chain combines TRBV29-1 with TRBJ1-5, with D uncertain. Per the germline V gene, CDR1 is SQVTM and CDR2 is ANQGSEA. The CDR3 runs 14 residues. V lost 4 bases and J lost 1, with 11 bases in between. CDR3 sequence reads: CSVGEGISNQPQHF. The CDR3 bases are TGCAGCGTTGGAGAAGGGATAAGCAATCAGCCCCAGCATTTT.

V and J are TRBV7-2 and TRBJ2-2, with D maybe TRBD1 (6 bases). The CDR3 consists of 14 residues. Trimming removed 5 bases from V and 3 bases from J, with 10 bases in between. Germline V gene data show CDR1 as SGHTA and CDR2 as FQGNSA. CDR3 bases: TGTGCCAGCAGCGTGGGACACGACACCGGGGAGCTGTTTTTT. Its translation is CASSVGHDTGELFF.

V is TRBV27 and J is TRBJ1-4, with no clear D. V shed 3 bases and J shed 11 bases, with 25 bases lying between them. The germline gives CDR1 MNHEY, CDR2 SMNVEV (reference sequence). This CDR3 has 17 residues. CDR3 residues: CASSFSRLAAIQDKLFF. In DNA, the CDR3 is TGTGCCAGCAGTTTTTCCAGATTAGCGGCCATTCAGGATAAACTGTTTTTT.

The gene calls are TRBV27 and TRBJ2-5; D is unclear. The V gene lost 5 bases and the J gene lost 5 bases, with 12 bases spanning the gap. The V gene's germline CDR1 is MNHEY and CDR2 SMNVEV (reference sequence). There are 13 residues in the CDR3. CDR3: CASSNSGWETQYF. The CDR3 coding sequence is TGTGCCAGCAGTAACAGTGGGTGGGAGACCCAGTACTTC.

J is TRBJ2-7 and V is TRBV2, with 9 bases aligning to TRBD1. Germline CDR1 and CDR2: SNHLY and FYNNEI. There are 17 residues in the CDR3. Germline trimming cut 6 bases from V and 6 bases from J; bases unmatched to any gene: 18. The CDR3 reads CASSPTVFRDREGEQYF. CDR3 coding DNA: TGTGCCAGCAGCCCAACAGTTTTCCGGGACAGGGAGGGCGAGCAGTACTTC. Complete variable domain (other parts from reference TRBV2 and TRBJ2-7): EPEVTQTPSHQVTQMGQEVILRCVPISNHLYFYWYRQILGQKVEFLVSFYNNEISEKSEIFDDQFSVERPDGSNFTLKIRSTKLEDSAMYFCASSPTVFRDREGEQYFGPGTRLTVT.

In DNA form, the CDR3 reads TGTGCCAGCAGCAGGGGAATGGGGACAGAGAGCAATCAGCCCCAGCATTTT. Translating gives CASSRGMGTESNQPQHF. The rearrangement joins TRBV7-9 to TRBJ1-5; 7 positions match TRBD1. V shed 5 bases, J shed 1 base, and the junction held 11 bases outside the gene matches. The germline CDR1 and CDR2 sequences are SEHNR and FQNEAQ (reference sequence). The CDR3 is 17 residues long.

The chain carries TRBV7-2 and TRBJ1-5; D is ambiguous. Germline CDR1 is SGHTA and CDR2 is FQGNSA. The CDR3 is 15 amino acids. V was pared by 3 bases and J by 6 bases, with 15 bases between. CDR3 nucleotide sequence: TGTGCCAGCAGCTTGGACGTTACCTCCAGTCAGCCCCAGCATTTT. Protein: CASSLDVTSSQPQHF.

V is TRBV7-2 and J is TRBJ2-7; D is uncertain. Germline assignment: CDR1 SGHTA and CDR2 FQGNSA. V was shortened by 2 bases and J by 5 bases, with 10 bases between the two germline ends. The CDR3 length is 13 residues. The chain's CDR3 is CASSLRATHEQYF. The CDR3 nucleotides are TGTGCCAGCAGCTTACGGGCCACGCACGAGCAGTACTTC.

This chain links TRBV5-5 with TRBJ2-1, with TRBD1 matching 8 bases. V gave up 3 bases and J gave up 4 bases; unmatched junction bases: 6. The CDR3 totals 15 residues. Germline CDR1 reads SGHKS; CDR2 reads YYEKEE (reference sequence). The CDR3: CASSYRDRRYNEQFF. CDR3 in DNA: TGTGCCAGCAGCTACCGGGACAGGAGATACAATGAGCAGTTCTTC.

The rearrangement links TRBV30 to TRBJ2-7; D remains unclear. Germline V lookup: CDR1 GTSNPN, CDR2 SVGIG (reference sequence). This CDR3 comprises 12 residues. V lost 1 base and J 3 bases, leaving 7 bases between the germline ends. CDR3 region: CAWSGALYEQYF. The CDR3 coding sequence is TGTGCCTGGAGTGGGGCCCTCTACGAGCAGTACTTC.

The gene calls are TRBV5-5 and TRBJ1-4; D unresolved. V was pared by 6 bases and J by 0 bases, with 18 bases between. Germline assignment: CDR1 SGHKS and CDR2 YYEKEE (reference sequence). The CDR3 covers 17 residues. Here the CDR3 reads CASTPPGRKATNEKLFF. The CDR3 coding sequence is TGTGCCAGCACCCCACCCGGGCGGAAGGCAACTAATGAAAAACTGTTTTTT. Filled out from reference TRBV5-5 and TRBJ1-4, the complete variable domain reads DAGVTQSPTHLIKTRGQQVTLRCSPISGHKSVSWYQQVLGQGPQFIFQYYEKEERGRGNFPDRFSARQFPNYSSELNVNALLLGDSALYLCASTPPGRKATNEKLFFGSGTQLSVL.

The rearrangement links TRBV7-3 to TRBJ2-1, with a possible D match to TRBD2 (6 bases). V gave up 5 bases and J gave up 0 bases, with 14 bases separating them. Germline CDR1 is SGHTA and CDR2 is FQGTGA. This CDR3 comprises 16 residues. The CDR3, as DNA: TGTGCCAGCAGCCGCAGTGGGGGGAGCTCCTACAATGAGCAGTTCTTC. This gives the protein CASSRSGGSSYNEQFF.

This CDR3 is CASSLDWGLAGGTDTQYF. In DNA, the CDR3 is TGTGCCAGCAGCTTAGATTGGGGACTAGCGGGGGGCACAGATACGCAGTATTTT. The V and J genes are TRBV7-2 and TRBJ2-3; 14 bases align to TRBD2. The junction had 4 bases not matched to a gene; V was cut back by 1 base and J by 1 base. From germline, CDR1 is SGHTA and CDR2 FQGNSA. The CDR3 runs 18 residues.

The chain carries TRBV7-3 and TRBJ2-5; a weak D match, TRBD1 (6 bases). V gave up 5 bases and J gave up 5 bases, with 12 bases separating them. This CDR3 has 13 amino acids. The germline CDR1 and CDR2 sequences are SGHTA and FQGTGA. This CDR3 is CASSPGDGETQYF. CDR3 in DNA: TGTGCCAGCAGCCCAGGGGATGGGGAGACCCAGTACTTC. The full variable domain, with the rest looked up from reference TRBV7-3 and TRBJ2-5, is GAGVSQTPSNKVTEKGKYVELRCDPISGHTALYWYRQSLGQGPEFLIYFQGTGAADDSGLPNDRFFAVRPEGSVSTLKIQRTERGDSAVYLCASSPGDGETQYFGPGTRLLVL.

The CDR3 DNA reads TGTGCCAGCAGAAGAACCGGGACAGCTTCCTACGAGCAGTACTTC. Residues: CASRRTGTASYEQYF. V and J are TRBV27 and TRBJ2-7; 7 positions match TRBD1. The CDR3 covers 15 residues. V lost 6 bases to trimming and J lost 1 base; unmatched junction nucleotides: 9. In germline, CDR1 is MNHEY, CDR2 SMNVEV (reference sequence).

For this clone: A junction end diverges from the germline sequence, so it may reflect a read error. V usage is TRBV7-9 and J usage is TRBJ2-7; tentative D call: TRBD1 (5 bases). The germline CDR1 and CDR2 sequences are SEHNR and FQNEAQ (reference sequence). The CDR3 contains 12 residues. This CDR3 reads CASSSQGAPGNF. CDR3 nucleotides: TGTGCCAGCAGCTCTCAAGGGGCACCAGGGAACTTC.

The J gene is TRBJ2-2, the V gene TRBV7-6, with D possibly TRBD2 on 7 matching bases. In germline, CDR1 is SGHVS, CDR2 FNYEAQ. This CDR3 is 14 amino acids long. V was cut by 5 bases and J by 6 bases, with 13 bases left in between. The CDR3 loop is CASSHWGGAGELFF. The CDR3 DNA sequence: TGTGCCAGCAGCCATTGGGGGGGCGCCGGGGAGCTGTTTTTT.

Only a few counts were recorded for this clone. The V call is TRBV7-9, the J call TRBJ1-2; a weak D match, TRBD1 (6 bases). V was pared by 3 bases and J by 8 bases, with 16 bases between. CDR1 SEHNR and CDR2 FQNEAQ come from the germline V gene (reference sequence). The CDR3 has 14 residues. CDR3 DNA: TGTGCCAGCAGCTTCGGACACAGGGTAGAAGGCTACACCTTC. It translates to CASSFGHRVEGYTF.

The chain employs TRBV19 and TRBJ2-7, with TRBD2 as a possible D gene (5 bases). Between the trimmed V and J ends, which lost 3 bases and 7 bases, there was a span of 16 bases. CDR1 and CDR2 from the germline V gene are LNHDA and SQIVND (reference sequence). The CDR3 spans 14 residues. The CDR3 region has the DNA TGTGCCAGTAGTATGCTTTGGAGGTCGGAGGAGCAGTACTTC. This encodes CASSMLWRSEEQYF.

The V and J genes are TRBV19 and TRBJ2-3; no clear D gene. CDR3 size: 13 residues. Trimming took 6 bases from V and 1 from J, leaving 8 bases between them. Germline V gives CDR1 LNHDA, CDR2 SQIVND (reference sequence). This CDR3 reads CASRGYGTDTQYF. CDR3 nucleotides: TGTGCCAGTAGAGGGTACGGCACAGATACGCAGTATTTT. The variable domain in full, with the rest retrieved from reference TRBV19 and TRBJ2-3, is DGGITQSPKYLFRKEGQNVTLSCEQNLNHDAMYWYRQDPGQGLRLIYYSQIVNDFQKGDIAEGYSVSREKKESFPLTVTSAQKNPTAFYLCASRGYGTDTQYFGPGTRLTVL.

J is TRBJ2-7 and V is TRBV2; perhaps TRBD2 as D (6 bases). Germline V gene sequence: CDR1 SNHLY, CDR2 FYNNEI. The CDR3 consists of 16 residues. Trimming cost V 1 base and J 0 bases, with 13 bases left between them. In DNA, the CDR3 is TGTGCCAGCAGTGAAGTGGGACTTCAATCCTCCTACGAGCAGTACTTC. Translated, it gives CASSEVGLQSSYEQYF.

V usage is TRBV25-1 and J usage is TRBJ1-4; D might be TRBD1 (6 bases). This CDR3 contains 15 residues. Trimming pared 6 bases from V and 8 bases from J, leaving 19 bases between. Per the germline V gene, CDR1 is MGHDK and CDR2 is SYGVNS. The CDR3, as DNA: TGTGCCAGCAGCTCCATAACCGGAACAGGGGAAAAACTGTTTTTT. Translating gives CASSSITGTGEKLFF.

The V call is TRBV7-2, the J call TRBJ2-3; D may be TRBD1 or TRBD2 (6 bases each). The length of the CDR3 is 18 residues. Germline loops: CDR1 SGHTA, CDR2 FQGNSA. V was cut by 3 bases and J by 0 bases, with 19 bases left in between. Here the CDR3 reads CASSLQWGARGSTDTQYF. The CDR3 DNA is TGTGCCAGCAGCTTGCAGTGGGGGGCGAGGGGTAGCACAGATACGCAGTATTTT.